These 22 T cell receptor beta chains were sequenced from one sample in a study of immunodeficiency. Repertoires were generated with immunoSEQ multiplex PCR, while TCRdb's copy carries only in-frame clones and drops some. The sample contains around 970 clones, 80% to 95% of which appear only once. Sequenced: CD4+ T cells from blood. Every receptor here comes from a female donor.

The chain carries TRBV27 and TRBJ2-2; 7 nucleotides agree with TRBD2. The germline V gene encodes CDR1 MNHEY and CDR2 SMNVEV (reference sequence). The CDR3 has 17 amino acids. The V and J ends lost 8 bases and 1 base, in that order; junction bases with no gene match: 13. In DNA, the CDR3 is TGTGCCAGCCGGATAACAAGACCGGGAGGGAACACCGGGGAGCTGTTTTTT. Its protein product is CASRITRPGGNTGELFF.

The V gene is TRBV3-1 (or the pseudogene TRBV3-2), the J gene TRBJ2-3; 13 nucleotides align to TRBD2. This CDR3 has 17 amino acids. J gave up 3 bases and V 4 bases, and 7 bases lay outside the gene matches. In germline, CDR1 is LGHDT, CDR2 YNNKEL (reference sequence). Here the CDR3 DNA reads TGTGCCAGCAGCCCCATAAGGACTAGCGGGGGAACAGATACGCAGTATTTT. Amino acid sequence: CASSPIRTSGGTDTQYF.

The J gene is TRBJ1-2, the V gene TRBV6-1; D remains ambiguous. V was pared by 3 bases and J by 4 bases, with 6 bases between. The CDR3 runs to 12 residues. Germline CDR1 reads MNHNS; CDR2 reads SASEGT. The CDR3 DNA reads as TGTGCCAGCAGTGAGTGGGGCTATGGCTACACCTTC. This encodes CASSEWGYGYTF.

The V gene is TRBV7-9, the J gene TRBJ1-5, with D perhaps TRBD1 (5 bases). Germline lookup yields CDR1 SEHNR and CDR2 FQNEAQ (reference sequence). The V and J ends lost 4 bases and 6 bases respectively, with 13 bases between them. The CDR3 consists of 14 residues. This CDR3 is CASSSGDRTQPQHF. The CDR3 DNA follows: TGTGCCAGCAGCTCGGGGGATCGTACTCAGCCCCAGCATTTT.

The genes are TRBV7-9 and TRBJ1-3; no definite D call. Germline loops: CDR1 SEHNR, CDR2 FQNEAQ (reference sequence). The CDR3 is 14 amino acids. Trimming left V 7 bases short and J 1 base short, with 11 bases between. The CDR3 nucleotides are TGTGCCAGCACCCCTGACCTGTCTGGAAACACCATATATTTT. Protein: CASTPDLSGNTIYF. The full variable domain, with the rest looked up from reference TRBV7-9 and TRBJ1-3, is DTGVSQNPRHKITKRGQNVTFRCDPISEHNRLYWYRQTLGQGPEFLTYFQNEAQLEKSRLLSDRFSAERPKGSFSTLEIQRTEQGDSAMYLCASTPDLSGNTIYFGEGSWLTVV.

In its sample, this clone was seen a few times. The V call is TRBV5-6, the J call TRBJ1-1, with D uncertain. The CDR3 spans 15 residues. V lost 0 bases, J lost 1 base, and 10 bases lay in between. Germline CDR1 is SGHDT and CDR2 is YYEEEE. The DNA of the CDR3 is TGTGCCAGCAGCTTGGGGCCCTCAAGGAACACTGAAGCTTTCTTT. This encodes CASSLGPSRNTEAFF.

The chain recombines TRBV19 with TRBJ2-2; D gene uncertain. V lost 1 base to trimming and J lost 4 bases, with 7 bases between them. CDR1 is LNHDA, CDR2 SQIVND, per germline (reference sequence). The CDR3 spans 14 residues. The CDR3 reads CASSIGSSTGELFF. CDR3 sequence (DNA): TGTGCCAGTAGTATAGGAAGCTCCACCGGGGAGCTGTTTTTT.

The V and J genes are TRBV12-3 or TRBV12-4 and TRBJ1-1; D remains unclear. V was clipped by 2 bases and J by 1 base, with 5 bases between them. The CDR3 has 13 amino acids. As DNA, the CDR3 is TGTGCCAGCAGTTTAAACGGGAACACTGAAGCTTTCTTT. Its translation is CASSLNGNTEAFF.

The CDR3 here is CASSLTGGNEKLFF. The CDR3 DNA reads as TGTGCCAGTAGTTTGACAGGGGGGAATGAAAAACTGTTTTTT. The chain recombines TRBV19 with TRBJ1-4, with TRBD1 identical over 9 bases. Unmatched junction bases numbered 3, after V lost 5 bases and J lost 5 bases. CDR1 LNHDA and CDR2 SQIVND come from the germline V gene (reference sequence). The CDR3 consists of 14 residues.

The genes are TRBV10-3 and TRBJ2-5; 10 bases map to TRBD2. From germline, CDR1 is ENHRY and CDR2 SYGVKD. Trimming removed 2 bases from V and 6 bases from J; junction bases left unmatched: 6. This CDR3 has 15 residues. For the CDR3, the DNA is TGTGCCATCAGTGAGGCTAGCGGGAGTGTTAAGACCCAGTACTTC. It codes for CAISEASGSVKTQYF.

The CDR3 here is CASTVDRNTEAFF. CDR3 in DNA: TGTGCCAGCACGGTGGACAGGAACACTGAAGCTTTCTTT. The chain carries TRBV28 and TRBJ1-1; D might be TRBD1 (6 bases). Trimming cost V 7 bases and J 1 base, with 10 bases left between them. This CDR3 contains 13 residues. The germline V gene encodes CDR1 MDHEN and CDR2 SYDVKM. The full variable domain, its missing parts supplied by reference TRBV28 and TRBJ1-1, is DVKVTQSSRYLVKRTGEKVFLECVQDMDHENMFWYRQDPGLGLRLIYFSYDVKMKEKGDIPEGYSVSREKKERFSLILESASTNQTSMYLCASTVDRNTEAFFGQGTRLTVV.

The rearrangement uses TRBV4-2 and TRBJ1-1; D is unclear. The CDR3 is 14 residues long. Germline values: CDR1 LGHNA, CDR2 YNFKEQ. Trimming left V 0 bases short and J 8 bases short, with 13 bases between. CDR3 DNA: TGTGCCAGCAGCCAAGAAGTTGGTATAGGGGAAGCTTTCTTT. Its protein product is CASSQEVGIGEAFF.

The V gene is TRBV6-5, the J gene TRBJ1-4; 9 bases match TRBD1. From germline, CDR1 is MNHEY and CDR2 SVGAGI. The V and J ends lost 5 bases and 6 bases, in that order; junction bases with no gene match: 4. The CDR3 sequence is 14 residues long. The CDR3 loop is CASSLRDRDEKLFF. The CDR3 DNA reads TGTGCCAGCAGTCTCCGGGACAGGGATGAAAAACTGTTTTTT.

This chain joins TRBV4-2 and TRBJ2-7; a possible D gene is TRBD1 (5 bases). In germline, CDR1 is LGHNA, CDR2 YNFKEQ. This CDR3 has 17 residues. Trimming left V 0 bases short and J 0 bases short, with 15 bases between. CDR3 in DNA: TGTGCCAGCAGCCAAGATCAAGGGCAGGGTGTCTCCTACGAGCAGTACTTC. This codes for CASSQDQGQGVSYEQYF.

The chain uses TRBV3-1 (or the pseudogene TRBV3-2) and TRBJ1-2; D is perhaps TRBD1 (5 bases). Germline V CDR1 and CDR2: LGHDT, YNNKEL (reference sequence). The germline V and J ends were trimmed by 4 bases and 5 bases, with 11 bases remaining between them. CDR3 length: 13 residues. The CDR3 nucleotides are TGTGCCAGCAGCCCCGACAGAGCATATGGCTACACCTTC. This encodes CASSPDRAYGYTF.

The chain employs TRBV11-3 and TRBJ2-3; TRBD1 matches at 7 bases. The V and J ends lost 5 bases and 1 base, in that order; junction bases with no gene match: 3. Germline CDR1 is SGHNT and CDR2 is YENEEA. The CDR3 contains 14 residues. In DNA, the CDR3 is TGTGCCAGCAGCCCTGGACAGGGCACAGATACGCAGTATTTT. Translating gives CASSPGQGTDTQYF.

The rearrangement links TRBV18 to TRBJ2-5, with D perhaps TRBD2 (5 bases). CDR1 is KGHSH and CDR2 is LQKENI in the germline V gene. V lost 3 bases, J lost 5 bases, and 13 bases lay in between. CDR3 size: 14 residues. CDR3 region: CASSPPGGGETQYF. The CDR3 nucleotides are TGTGCCAGCTCACCCCCCGGCGGAGGCGAGACCCAGTACTTC. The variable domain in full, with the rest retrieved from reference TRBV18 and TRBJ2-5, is NAGVMQNPRHLVRRRGQEARLRCSPMKGHSHVYWYRQLPEEGLKFMVYLQKENIIDESGMPKERFSAEFPKEGPSILRIQQVVRGDSAAYFCASSPPGGGETQYFGPGTRLLVL.

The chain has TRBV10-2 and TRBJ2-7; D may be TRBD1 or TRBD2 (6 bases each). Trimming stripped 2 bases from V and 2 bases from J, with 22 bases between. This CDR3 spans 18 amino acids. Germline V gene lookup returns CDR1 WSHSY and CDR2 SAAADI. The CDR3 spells CASSEGGPGFRFTYEQYF. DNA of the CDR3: TGCGCCAGCAGTGAGGGGGGGCCAGGGTTCCGCTTCACCTACGAGCAGTACTTC.

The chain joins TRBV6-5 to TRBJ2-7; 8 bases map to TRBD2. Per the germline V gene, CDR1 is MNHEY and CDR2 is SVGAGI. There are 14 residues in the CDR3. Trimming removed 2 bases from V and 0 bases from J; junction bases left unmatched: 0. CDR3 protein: CASSYRGGSYEQYF. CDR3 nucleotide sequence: TGTGCCAGCAGTTACCGGGGGGGCTCCTACGAGCAGTACTTC.

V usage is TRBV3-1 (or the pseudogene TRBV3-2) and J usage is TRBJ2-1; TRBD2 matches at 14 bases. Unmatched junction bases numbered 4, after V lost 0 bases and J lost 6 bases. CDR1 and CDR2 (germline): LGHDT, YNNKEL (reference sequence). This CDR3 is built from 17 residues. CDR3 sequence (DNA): TGTGCCAGCAGCCAAGACCAGGGACTAGCGGGAGTCAATGAGCAGTTCTTC. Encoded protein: CASSQDQGLAGVNEQFF.

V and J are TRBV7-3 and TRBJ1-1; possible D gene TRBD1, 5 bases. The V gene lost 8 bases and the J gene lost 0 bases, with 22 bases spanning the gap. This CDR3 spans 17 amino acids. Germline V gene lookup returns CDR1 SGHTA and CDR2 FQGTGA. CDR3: CASAPGRVGKLNTEAFF. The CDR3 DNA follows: TGTGCCAGCGCTCCCGGCAGGGTCGGTAAATTGAACACTGAAGCTTTCTTT.

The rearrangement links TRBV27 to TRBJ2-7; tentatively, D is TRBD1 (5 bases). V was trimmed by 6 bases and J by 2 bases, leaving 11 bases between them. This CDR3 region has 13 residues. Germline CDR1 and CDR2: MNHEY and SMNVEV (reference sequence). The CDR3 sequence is CASSPRVPYEQYF. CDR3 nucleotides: TGTGCCAGCAGCCCCAGGGTCCCCTACGAGCAGTACTTC.